This T cell receptor (beta chain) is drawn from a study of T-cell memory formation after mild COVID-19. The germline V gene has CDR1 KGHSH and CDR2 LQKENI. Unmatched junction bases numbered 7, after V lost 3 bases and J lost 10 bases. This CDR3 region has 15 residues. TCRdb passed the 5' RACE reads through MiXCR, listing each CDR3 protein once. The sample gives 150,000 to 200,000 distinct CDR3 sequences, roughly 10% of which show up once; roughly 3.8% is in the top ten. This clonotype originated in a man aged 18 to 30 who had mild COVID-19 (a few samples of this study predate the infection). Cell type and time point are not known. The rearrangement links TRBV18 to TRBJ2-3, with 13 positions matching TRBD2. Sequencing used PBMCs or a T cell subset sorted from them (not recorded which). CDR3 DNA: TGTGCCAGCTCACCGGAACTAGCGGGGGGGCCGCCGCAGTATTTT. It yields the protein CASSPELAGGPPQYF.